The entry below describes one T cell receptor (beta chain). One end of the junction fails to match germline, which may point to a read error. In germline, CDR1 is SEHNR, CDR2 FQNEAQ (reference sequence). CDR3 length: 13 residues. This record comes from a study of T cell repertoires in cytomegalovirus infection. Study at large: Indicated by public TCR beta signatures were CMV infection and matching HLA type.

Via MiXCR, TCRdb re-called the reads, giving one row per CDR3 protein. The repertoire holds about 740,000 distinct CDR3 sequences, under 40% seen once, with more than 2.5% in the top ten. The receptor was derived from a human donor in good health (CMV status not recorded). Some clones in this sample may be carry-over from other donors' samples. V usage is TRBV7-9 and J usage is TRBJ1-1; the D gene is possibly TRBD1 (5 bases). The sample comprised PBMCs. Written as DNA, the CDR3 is TGTGCCAGCGCCTGGGGGGGGACCACTGAAGCTTTATTT. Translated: CASAWGGTTEALF.